The 7 T cell receptor beta chains reported below all come from one sample, sequenced in a study of blood T cells in healthy people across ages. The authors ran a second PCR of roughly 6 to 12 cycles using a sample-barcoded 5' primer and a J-beta primer mix. TCRdb used MiXCR to reprocess the 5' RACE reads, holding one entry per CDR3 protein. The sample records 1.5 million to 2 million distinct CDR3 sequences, 28% being singletons. The specimen sequenced was blood. The source is a woman aged 25 to 39 in good health.

The chain carries TRBV12-5 and TRBJ2-7, with TRBD1 as a possible D gene (6 bases). V was pared by 6 bases and J by 2 bases, with 11 bases between. Looked up from germline, CDR1 is LGHNT and CDR2 is FRNRAP. This CDR3 has 13 residues. CDR3: CASGLTGPYEQYF. The CDR3 DNA reads as TGTGCTAGTGGACTGACAGGACCCTACGAGCAGTACTTC.

This clonotype has more than one count but fewer than ten. The rearrangement joins TRBV29-1 to TRBJ2-1; 11 positions match TRBD2. V dropped 4 bases and J dropped 10; count of bases not matched to a gene: 15. This CDR3 is 16 amino acids long. CDR1 is SQVTM and CDR2 is ANQGSEA in the germline V gene. CDR3 sequence: CSVGRLAGRKGVEQFF. Written as DNA, the CDR3 is TGCAGCGTTGGGCGACTAGCGGGACGTAAGGGAGTAGAGCAGTTCTTC.

The chain carries TRBV18 and TRBJ2-7; a weak D match, TRBD2 (7 bases). The end of the DNA fits TRBJ2-1 better, so the J call may be wrong. Germline CDR1 is KGHSH and CDR2 is LQKENI. The CDR3 extends over 14 amino acids. The CDR3 spells CASSPEGGPNEQFF. The DNA of the CDR3 is TGTGCCAGCTCCCCCGAGGGGGGGCCTAACGAGCAGTTCTTC.

Remarks on this clonotype: This may come from a read error, since a much larger clone is one base off. The chain joins TRBV6-5 to TRBJ2-7; TRBD2 matches 11 bases. The CDR3 has 17 residues. From germline, CDR1 is MNHEY and CDR2 SVGAGI. After removal of 4 bases from V and 10 bases from J, the junction contained 18 bases not matched to a gene. The CDR3 region has the DNA TGTGCCAGCAGTTTCCCGACTAGCGGGGAACCCCCCCGCACCCAGTACTTC. This gives the protein CASSFPTSGEPPRTQYF.

This clonotype has only a few counts. This chain uses TRBV20-1 with TRBJ2-5; D is unresolved. The germline V gene encodes CDR1 DFQATT and CDR2 SNEGSKA (reference sequence). With 5 bases removed from V and 4 bases from J, the gap between germline ends came to 14 bases. This CDR3 region has 13 residues. The CDR3 loop reads CSALSSPSETQYF. The CDR3 DNA is TGCAGTGCTTTATCCTCTCCGTCAGAGACCCAGTACTTC.

This clonotype was counted ten times or more. The chain uses TRBV6-2 or TRBV6-3 and TRBJ2-7, with 7 bases fitting TRBD2. With 0 bases clipped from V and 5 bases from J, the junction kept 1 base outside the gene matches. The CDR3 runs to 13 residues. Germline CDR1 is MNHEY and CDR2 is SVGEGT. CDR3 sequence reads: CASSYSGLDEQYF. CDR3 DNA sequence: TGTGCCAGCAGTTACTCCGGACTAGACGAGCAGTACTTC.

The rearrangement uses TRBV7-9 and TRBJ2-5; no definite D call. The last part of the DNA fits TRBJ2-7 better; the J call may be wrong. The CDR3 runs to 12 residues. CDR1 is SEHNR and CDR2 is FQNEAQ in the germline V gene (reference sequence). The CDR3 region is CASHDADYEQYF. CDR3 nucleotides: TGTGCCAGCCACGACGCAGATTACGAGCAGTACTTC.